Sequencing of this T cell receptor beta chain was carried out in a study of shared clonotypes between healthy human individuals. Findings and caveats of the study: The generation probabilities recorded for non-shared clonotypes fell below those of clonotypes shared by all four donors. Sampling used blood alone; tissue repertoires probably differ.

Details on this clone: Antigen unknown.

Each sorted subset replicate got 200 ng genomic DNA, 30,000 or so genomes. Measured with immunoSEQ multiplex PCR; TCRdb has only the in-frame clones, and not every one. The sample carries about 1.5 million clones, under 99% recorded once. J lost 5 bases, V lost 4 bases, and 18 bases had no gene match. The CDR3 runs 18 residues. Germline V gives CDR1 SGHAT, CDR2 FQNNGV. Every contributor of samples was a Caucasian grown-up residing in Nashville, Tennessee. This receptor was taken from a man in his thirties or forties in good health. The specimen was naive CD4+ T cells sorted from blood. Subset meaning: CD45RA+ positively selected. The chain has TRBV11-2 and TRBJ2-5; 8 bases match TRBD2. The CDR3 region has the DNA TGTGCCAGCAGCTACGACGGACTAGCCCCGATAAGGGAGGAGACCCAGTACTTC. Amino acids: CASSYDGLAPIREETQYF.